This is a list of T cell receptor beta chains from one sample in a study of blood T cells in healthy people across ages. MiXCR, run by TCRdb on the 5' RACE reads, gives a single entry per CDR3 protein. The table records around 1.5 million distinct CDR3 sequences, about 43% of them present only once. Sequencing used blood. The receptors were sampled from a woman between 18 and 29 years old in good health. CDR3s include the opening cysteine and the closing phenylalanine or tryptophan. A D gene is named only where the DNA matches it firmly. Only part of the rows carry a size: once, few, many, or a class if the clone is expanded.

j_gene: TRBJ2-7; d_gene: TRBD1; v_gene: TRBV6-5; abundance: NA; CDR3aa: CASSYSMGQLEQYF; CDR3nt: TGTGCCAGCAGTTACTCCATGGGACAGCTCGAGCAGTACTTC
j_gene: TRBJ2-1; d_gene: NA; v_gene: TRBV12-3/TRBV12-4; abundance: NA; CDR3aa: CASSSRPPQGKGEQFF; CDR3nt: TGTGCCAGCAGTTCAAGACCGCCTCAAGGGAAAGGTGAGCAGTTCTTC
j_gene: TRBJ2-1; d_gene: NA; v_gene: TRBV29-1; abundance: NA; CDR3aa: CSVEAGPSYNEQFF; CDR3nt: TGCAGCGTTGAGGCTGGCCCCTCGTACAATGAGCAGTTCTTC
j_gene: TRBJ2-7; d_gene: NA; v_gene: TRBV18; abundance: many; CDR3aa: CASSPADRPYEQYF; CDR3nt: TGTGCCAGCTCACCGGCGGACAGACCCTACGAGCAGTACTTC
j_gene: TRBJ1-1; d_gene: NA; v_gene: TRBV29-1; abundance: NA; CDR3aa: CSVAPRLSMDTEAFF; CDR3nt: TGCAGCGTCGCCCCCCGTTTGTCAATGGACACTGAAGCTTTCTTT
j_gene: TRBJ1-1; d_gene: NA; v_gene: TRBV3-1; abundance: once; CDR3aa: CASSQDVQARNTEAFF; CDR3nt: TGTGCCAGCAGCCAAGATGTCCAGGCCCGGAACACTGAAGCTTTCTTT
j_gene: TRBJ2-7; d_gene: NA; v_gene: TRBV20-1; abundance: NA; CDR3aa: CSARVGGFSYEQYF; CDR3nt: TGCAGTGCTAGAGTCGGGGGATTCTCCTACGAGCAGTACTTC
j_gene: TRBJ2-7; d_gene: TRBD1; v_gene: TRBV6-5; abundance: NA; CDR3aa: CASSKTGTGVYEQYF; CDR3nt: TGTGCCAGCAGTAAAACCGGGACAGGGGTCTACGAGCAGTACTTC
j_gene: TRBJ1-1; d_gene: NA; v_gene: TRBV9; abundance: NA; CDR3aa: CASSVAPGEGAAFF; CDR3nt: TGTGCCAGCAGCGTAGCGCCGGGCGAAGGAGCGGCTTTCTTT
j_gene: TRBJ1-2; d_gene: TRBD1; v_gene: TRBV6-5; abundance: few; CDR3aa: CASSYGGTGMVAGYTF; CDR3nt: TGTGCCAGCAGCTACGGTGGGACAGGTATGGTGGCTGGCTACACCTTC
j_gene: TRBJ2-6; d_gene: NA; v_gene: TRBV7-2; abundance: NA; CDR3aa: CASSLAPSGANVLTF; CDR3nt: TGTGCCAGCAGCTTGGCGCCCTCTGGGGCCAACGTCCTGACTTTC
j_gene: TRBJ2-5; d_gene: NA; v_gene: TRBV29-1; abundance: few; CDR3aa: CSVAWFTGQETQYF; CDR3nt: TGCAGCGTTGCGTGGTTCACGGGGCAAGAGACCCAGTACTTC
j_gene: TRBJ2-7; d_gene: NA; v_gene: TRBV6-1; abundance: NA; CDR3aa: CASGASYGYNEQYF; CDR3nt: TGTGCCTCTGGGGCCTCCTATGGCTACAATGAGCAGTACTTC
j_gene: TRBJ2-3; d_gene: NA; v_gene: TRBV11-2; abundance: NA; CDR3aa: CASSFSSAYTDTLYF; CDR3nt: TGTGCCAGCAGCTTTAGTTCGGCCTACACAGATACGCTGTATTTT
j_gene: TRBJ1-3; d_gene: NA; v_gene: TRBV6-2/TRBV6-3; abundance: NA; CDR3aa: CASSYPTTGTASSGNTIYF; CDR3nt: TGTGCCAGCAGTTACCCCACAACCGGGACGGCGAGCTCTGGAAACACCATATATTTT
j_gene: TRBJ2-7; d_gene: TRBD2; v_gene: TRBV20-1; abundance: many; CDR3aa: CSARGERDAYEQYF; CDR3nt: TGCAGTGCTAGAGGCGAGCGGGATGCCTACGAGCAGTACTTC
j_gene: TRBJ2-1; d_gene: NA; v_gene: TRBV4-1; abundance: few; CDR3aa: CASSQDRGNDEQFF; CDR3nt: TGCGCCAGCAGCCAAGATCGGGGGAACGATGAGCAGTTCTTC
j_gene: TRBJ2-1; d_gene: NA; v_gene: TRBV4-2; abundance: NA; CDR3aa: CASSQDFRVGPGNEQFF; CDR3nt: TGTGCCAGCAGCCAAGATTTTAGGGTGGGGCCGGGGAATGAGCAGTTCTTC
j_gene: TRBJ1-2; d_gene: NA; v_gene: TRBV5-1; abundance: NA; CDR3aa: CAGSYNPINYGYTF; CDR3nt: TGCGCCGGCAGCTACAACCCAATTAACTATGGCTACACCTTC
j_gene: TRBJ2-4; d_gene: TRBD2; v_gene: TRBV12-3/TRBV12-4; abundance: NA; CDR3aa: CASSLVGTSGTTKNIQYF; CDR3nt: TGTGCCAGCAGTTTAGTAGGGACTAGCGGGACAACCAAAAACATTCAGTACTTC
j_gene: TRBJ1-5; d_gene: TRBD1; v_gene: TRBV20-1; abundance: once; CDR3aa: CSARARTGRDQPQHF; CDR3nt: TGCAGTGCTAGAGCCCGGACAGGGAGGGATCAGCCCCAGCATTTT
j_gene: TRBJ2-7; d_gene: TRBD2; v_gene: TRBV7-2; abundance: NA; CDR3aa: CASSLRGRESTYEQYF; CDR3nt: TGTGCCAGCAGCTTACGTGGGCGGGAGAGCACCTACGAGCAGTACTTC
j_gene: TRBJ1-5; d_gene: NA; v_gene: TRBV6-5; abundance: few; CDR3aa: CASSQGIGDSNQPQHF; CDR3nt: TGTGCCAGCAGTCAGGGGATTGGGGATAGCAATCAGCCCCAGCATTTT
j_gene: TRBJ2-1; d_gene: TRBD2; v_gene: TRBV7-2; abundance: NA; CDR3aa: CASSLVSPLAGGPLEFF; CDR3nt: TGTGCCAGCAGCTTAGTATCCCCGCTAGCGGGAGGGCCCTTGGAGTTCTTC
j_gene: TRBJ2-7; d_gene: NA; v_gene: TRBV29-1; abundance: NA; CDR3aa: CSVVKAWDEQYF; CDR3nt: TGCAGCGTCGTTAAGGCCTGGGACGAGCAGTACTTC
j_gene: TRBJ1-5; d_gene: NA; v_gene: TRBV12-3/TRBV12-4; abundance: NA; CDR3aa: CASRRQNQPQHF; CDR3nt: TGTGCCAGCAGACGACAGAATCAGCCCCAGCATTTT
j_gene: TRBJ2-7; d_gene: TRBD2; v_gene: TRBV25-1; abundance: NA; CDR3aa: CASSETSGTYEQYF; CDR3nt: TGTGCCAGCAGTGAAACTAGCGGGACCTACGAGCAGTACTTC
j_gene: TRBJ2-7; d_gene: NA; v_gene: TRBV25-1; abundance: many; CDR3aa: CASSEAATYEQYF; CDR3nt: TGTGCCAGCAGTGAAGCAGCTACCTACGAGCAGTACTTC
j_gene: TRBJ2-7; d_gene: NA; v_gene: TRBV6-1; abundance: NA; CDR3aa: CASSAQGAEQYF; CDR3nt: TGTGCCAGCAGTGCACAGGGTGCCGAGCAGTACTTC